This record concerns one T cell receptor (beta chain) sequence. Antigen: not known. A single record per CDR3 protein comes from TCRdb applying MiXCR to the RT-PCR reads. Among hundreds of thousands of distinct CDR3 sequences, about 15% were seen once, and the ten largest hold approximately 10%. This sample was taken from a study of response to subunit inactivated influenza vaccine. Germline V gene data show CDR1 as LGHNA and CDR2 as YNFKEQ. The length of the CDR3 is 16 residues. Trimming left V 4 bases short and J 0 bases short, with 13 bases between. Findings of the study overall: Authors suggested few new T cells are recruited by each seasonal influenza vaccination.

The chain carries TRBV4-2 and TRBJ1-3; D might be TRBD1 (6 bases). Specimen: PBMCs from blood, collected 11 to 12 days after vaccination. The clonotype originates from a man aged 45 to 65 who received an inactivated influenza vaccine. The CDR3 region has the DNA TGTGCCAGCAGCCCGAGTCAGGGGATCTCTGGAAACACCATATATTTT. Its translation: CASSPSQGISGNTIYF.